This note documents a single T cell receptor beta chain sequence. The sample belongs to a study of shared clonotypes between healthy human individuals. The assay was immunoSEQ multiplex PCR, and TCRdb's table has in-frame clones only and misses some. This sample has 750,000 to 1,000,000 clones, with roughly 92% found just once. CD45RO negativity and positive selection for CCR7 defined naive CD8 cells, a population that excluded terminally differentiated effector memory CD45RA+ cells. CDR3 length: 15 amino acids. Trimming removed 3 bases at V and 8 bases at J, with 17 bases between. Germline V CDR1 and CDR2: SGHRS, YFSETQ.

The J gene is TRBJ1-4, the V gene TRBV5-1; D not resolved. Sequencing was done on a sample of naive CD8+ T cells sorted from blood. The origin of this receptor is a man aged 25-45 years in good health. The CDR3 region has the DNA TGCGCCAGCAGCTACGGCAGCCGGGGAGAGGAAAAACTGTTTTTT. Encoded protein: CASSYGSRGEEKLFF. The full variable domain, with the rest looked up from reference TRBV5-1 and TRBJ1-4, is KAGVTQTPRYLIKTRGQQVTLSCSPISGHRSVSWYQQTPGQGLQFLFEYFSETQRNKGNFPGRFSGRQFSNSRSEMNVSTLELGDSALYLCASSYGSRGEEKLFFGSGTQLSVL.